Detailed here is one T cell receptor (beta chain). This clone was counted a single time. What antigen it recognizes has not been identified. Base-call qualities are not available, and no considerably larger clone is one nucleotide away. The germline V gene provides CDR1 SGHRS and CDR2 YFSETQ. V lost 2 bases and J lost 7 bases, and the count of bases not matched to a germline gene is 10. The CDR3 measures 16 amino acids from cysteine to phenylalanine. CDR3 DNA is the only sequence kept; it has 48 bases, read in frame from the first base. TCRbeta CDR3 regions were amplified from genomic DNA using the immunoSEQ Assay, a bias-controlled multiplex PCR. As for how the authors treated the data: Within the assay, amplification of reference gene primers was used to estimate how many nucleated cells each sample contained. To quantify the absolute abundance of each unique TCRbeta CDR3 rearrangement, sequence reads were collapsed and filtered. Productive Simpson clonality was computed per sample as the square root of Simpson's diversity index over productive rearrangements. In its TCRdb copy, this immuneACCESS table keeps in-frame sequences only and misses some clones. Where compared with another copy, unresolved V genes explain less than half of these, and the others have no known cause. D and trimming come from the DNA, and the V and J calls and clone size come from that table. The sample has approximately 70,000 clones on record, 80% to 85% of them singletons. Of the sample, around 4.4% is held by the ten largest clones.

This sample stems from a study of blood T cell repertoires in COVID-19 (dated by TCRdb to 2020 to 2022). With respect to the entire study: The collaborator samples originated in the United States, Italy and Spain and spanned the acute and convalescent phases of COVID-19. The material from the prospective study consisted of cDNA or gDNA derived from T cells, B-cell-depleted T cells, or PBMCs. The samples were drawn from the first 160 participants of the ongoing ImmuneRACE study and from more than 1,000 subjects provided by 6 global collaborators. Where available, HLA class I and class II types were taken from metadata supplied by the sample provider and were not determined by assay-based typing. Nearly every sample came with metadata listing a de-identified subject ID, COVID-19 status, age in years and sex. The repertoires were released in a freely available public database meant as a resource for research on the immune response to SARS-CoV-2. Subjects who had been exposed to COVID-19, were actively infected with it, or had recovered from it provided the deeply sampled blood TCRbeta repertoires that made up the dataset. Summary of the overall study and its limitations: The amount of clinical and demographic metadata varied by source and participant and was provided uncurated.

Each collaborating institution followed its own protocols to collect whole blood in K2EDTA tubes. Collaborator samples were shipped for TCRbeta analysis as frozen whole blood, isolated PBMCs, or DNA extracted from either sample type. The rearrangement combines TRBV5-1 with TRBJ2-1; a stretch of 9 junction bases matches TRBD2. Sequencing used peripheral blood. The sequence was collected from a woman aged 55 to 70 with acute or convalescent COVID-19. The nucleotide sequence is given as TGCGCCAGCAGCTTATCTCCGCGGGGGGGCCTGAATGAGCAGTTCTTC. The resulting protein is CASSLSPRGGLNEQFF.